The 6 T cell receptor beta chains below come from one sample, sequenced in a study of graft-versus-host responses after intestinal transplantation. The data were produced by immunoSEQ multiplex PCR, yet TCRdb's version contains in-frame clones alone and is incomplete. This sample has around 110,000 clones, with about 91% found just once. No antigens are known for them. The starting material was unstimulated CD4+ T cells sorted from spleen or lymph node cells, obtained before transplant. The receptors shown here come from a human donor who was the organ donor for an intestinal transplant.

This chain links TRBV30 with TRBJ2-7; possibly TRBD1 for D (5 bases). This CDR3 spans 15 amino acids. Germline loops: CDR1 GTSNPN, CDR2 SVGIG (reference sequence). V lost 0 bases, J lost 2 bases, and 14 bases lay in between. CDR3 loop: CAWSVLQGSTYEQYF. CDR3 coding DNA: TGTGCCTGGAGTGTACTTCAGGGTAGTACCTACGAGCAGTACTTC. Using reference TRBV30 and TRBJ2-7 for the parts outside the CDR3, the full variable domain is SQTIHQWPATLVQPVGSPLSLECTVEGTSNPNLYWYRQAAGRGLQLLFYSVGIGQISSEVPQNLSASRPQDRQFILSSKKLLLSDSGFYLCAWSVLQGSTYEQYFGPGTRLTVT.

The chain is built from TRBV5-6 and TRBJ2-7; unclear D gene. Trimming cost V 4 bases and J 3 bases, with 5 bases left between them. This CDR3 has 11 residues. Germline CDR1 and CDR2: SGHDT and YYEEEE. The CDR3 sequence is CASSGDYEQYF. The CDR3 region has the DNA TGTGCCAGCAGCGGAGACTACGAGCAGTACTTC.

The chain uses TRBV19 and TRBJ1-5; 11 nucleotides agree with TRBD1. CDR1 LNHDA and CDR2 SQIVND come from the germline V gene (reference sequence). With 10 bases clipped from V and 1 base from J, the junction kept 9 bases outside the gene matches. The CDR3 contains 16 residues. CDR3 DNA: TGTGCCACCAAGGACAGGGGGCGAAGAAGCAATCAGCCCCAGCATTTT. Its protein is CATKDRGRRSNQPQHF.

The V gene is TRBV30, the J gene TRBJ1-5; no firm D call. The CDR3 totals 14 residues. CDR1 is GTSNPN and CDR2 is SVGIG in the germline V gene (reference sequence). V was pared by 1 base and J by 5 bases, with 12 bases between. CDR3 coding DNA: TGTGCCTGGAGTGGACAAGGAAGAGATCAGCCCCAGCATTTT. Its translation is CAWSGQGRDQPQHF.

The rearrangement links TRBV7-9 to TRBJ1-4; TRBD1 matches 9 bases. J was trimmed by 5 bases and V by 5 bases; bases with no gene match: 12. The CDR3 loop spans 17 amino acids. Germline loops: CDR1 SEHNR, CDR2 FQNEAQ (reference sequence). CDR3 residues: CASSPNLRDRENEKLFF. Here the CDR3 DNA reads TGTGCCAGCAGCCCCAATTTGCGGGACAGGGAGAATGAAAAACTGTTTTTT. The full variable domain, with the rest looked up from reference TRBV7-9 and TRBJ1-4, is DTGVSQNPRHKITKRGQNVTFRCDPISEHNRLYWYRQTLGQGPEFLTYFQNEAQLEKSRLLSDRFSAERPKGSFSTLEIQRTEQGDSAMYLCASSPNLRDRENEKLFFGSGTQLSVL.

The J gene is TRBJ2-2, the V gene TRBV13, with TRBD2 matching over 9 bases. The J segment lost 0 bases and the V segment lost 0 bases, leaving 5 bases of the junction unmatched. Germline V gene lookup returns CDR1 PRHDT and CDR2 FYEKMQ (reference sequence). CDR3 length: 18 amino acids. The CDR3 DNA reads TGTGCCAGCAGCTTAGGAGGCGGGAGGGTGACGAACACCGGGGAGCTGTTTTTT. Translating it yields CASSLGGGRVTNTGELFF.